The 2 T cell receptor beta chains below all came from one sample that was sequenced in a study of blood T cell repertoires in COVID-19. Libraries were prepared by immunoSEQ multiplex PCR; TCRdb keeps only in-frame clonotypes and omits some of them. Of 45,000 or so clones listed, more than 70% are singletons. Input material: peripheral blood. These receptors were taken from a human donor in a cohort sampled during active COVID-19.

This clone was found a few times. The junction departs from the called germline gene at one end, perhaps through a read error. The genes are TRBV6-2 or TRBV6-3 and TRBJ1-5; 8 bases are a match to TRBD1. The CDR3 is made up of 15 amino acids. Germline V gene sequence: CDR1 MNHEY, CDR2 SVGEGT. The chain's CDR3 is CASSDSGGESQPQHF. CDR3 nucleotide sequence: TGTGCCAGCAGTGACTCAGGGGGCGAGAGTCAGCCCCAGCATTTT.

The chain couples TRBV4-1 to TRBJ1-5; D perhaps matches TRBD1 (5 bases). The germline V gene has CDR1 MGHRA and CDR2 YSYEKL. The CDR3 is 19 amino acids. The V end lost 1 base, the J end lost 0 bases, and 19 bases lay between the germline ends. CDR3 nucleotide sequence: TGCGCCAGCAGCCAAGGGACACTCGCACCTTCGTATAGCAATCAGCCCCAGCATTTT. Translating it yields CASSQGTLAPSYSNQPQHF.